The 24 T cell receptor beta chains presented below share a single source sample, sequenced in a study of response to subunit inactivated influenza vaccine. TCRdb processed the RT-PCR reads anew with MiXCR; each CDR3 protein has one entry. The sample records around 600,000 distinct CDR3 sequences, 11% being singletons. This same sample was also taken into another study, of T cells expressing NK-cell markers. That paper adds: Generation of TCR beta cDNA was performed by 5'RACE template switching incorporating UMIs.

The starting material was PBMCs from blood, obtained on the day of vaccination. The receptor source for this set is a man in his fifties who received an inactivated influenza vaccine.

The gene calls are TRBV6-1 and TRBJ2-7; TRBD1 or TRBD2 may be the D gene (5 bases each). Germline CDR1 is MNHNS and CDR2 is SASEGT. CDR3 length: 15 residues. V lost 8 bases, J lost 4 bases, and 21 bases lay in between. The DNA of the CDR3 is TGTGCCAGCGCGCAAGGCCGGGGCACCCAATACGAGCAGTACTTC. This gives the protein CASAQGRGTQYEQYF.

Many counts were recorded for this clonotype. The rearrangement uses TRBV5-1 and TRBJ2-3, with TRBD2 identical over 9 bases. This CDR3 has 16 residues. V was pared by 1 base and J by 4 bases, with 7 bases of the junction left unmatched. Germline CDR1 is SGHRS and CDR2 is YFSETQ. The CDR3: CASSLLKLAGPDTQYF. CDR3 DNA: TGCGCCAGCAGCTTGCTTAAACTAGCGGGCCCAGATACGCAGTATTTT.

This clonotype has more than one count but fewer than ten. This sequence joins TRBV28 and TRBJ2-6, with D possibly called TRBD1 or TRBD2 (5 bases each). Deletions cut 4 bases from V and 0 bases from J, with 19 bases between. CDR1 MDHEN and CDR2 SYDVKM come from the germline V gene. The CDR3 extends over 19 amino acids. In nucleotides, the CDR3 is TGTGCCAGCAGTTCCGTAAGGGTCAGGGAGAGCTCTGGGGCCAACGTCCTGACTTTC. Translation: CASSSVRVRESSGANVLTF.

The V gene is TRBV5-6, the J gene TRBJ2-1; D is unresolved. The germline gives CDR1 SGHDT, CDR2 YYEEEE. The CDR3 spans 14 residues. V lost 1 base to trimming and J lost 10 bases, with 15 bases between them. CDR3 sequence reads: CASSLWGTSGEQFF. The CDR3 DNA follows: TGTGCCAGCAGCTTGTGGGGAACGTCCGGGGAGCAGTTCTTC.

V is TRBV28 and J is TRBJ2-7; 9 bases match TRBD1. The CDR3 sequence is 18 residues long. From germline, CDR1 is MDHEN and CDR2 SYDVKM. J gave up 7 bases and V 2 bases, and 18 bases lay outside the gene matches. This CDR3 is CASSLETDTGGDLWEQYF. The DNA of the CDR3 is TGTGCCAGCAGTTTAGAGACTGATACAGGGGGCGATTTATGGGAGCAGTACTTC.

This chain uses TRBV20-1 with TRBJ1-2, with TRBD1 matching 9 bases. Trimming took 1 base from V and 6 from J; bases not matched to a gene: 6. CDR3 length: 14 residues. In germline, CDR1 is DFQATT, CDR2 SNEGSKA (reference sequence). The CDR3 DNA follows: TGCAGTGCTAGAGCATCGGGACAGGGAGATGGCTACACCTTC. Protein sequence: CSARASGQGDGYTF.

This clonotype has a handful of counts. This chain uses TRBV18 with TRBJ2-1; 10 bases align to TRBD2. Germline V gene lookup returns CDR1 KGHSH and CDR2 LQKENI. V lost 0 bases to trimming and J lost 7 bases; unmatched junction nucleotides: 6. The length of the CDR3 is 16 residues. CDR3 sequence (DNA): TGTGCCAGCTCACCACCAGGACTAGCGGAGGTGAATGAGCAGTTCTTC. It yields the protein CASSPPGLAEVNEQFF.

A few counts support this clonotype. This chain joins TRBV20-1 and TRBJ2-1, with 9 bases that match TRBD2. With V trimmed by 4 bases and J by 12 bases, 13 bases remained unmatched. Germline loops: CDR1 DFQATT, CDR2 SNEGSKA (reference sequence). The CDR3 sequence is 14 residues long. CDR3 DNA: TGCAGTGCTATAGCGGGAGCTTCCGGTCGCGGGCAGTTCTTC. It yields the protein CSAIAGASGRGQFF.

The sample holds many counts of this clonotype. CDR3 nucleotides: TGTGCCACCAGCAGAGATCTGAGTAGACTCAATGAGCAGTTCTTC. The encoded protein is CATSRDLSRLNEQFF. This chain links TRBV15 with TRBJ2-1; no clear D gene. The CDR3 is made up of 15 amino acids. Germline V gives CDR1 LNHNV, CDR2 YYDKDF (reference sequence). V shed 0 bases and J shed 6 bases, with 12 bases lying between them.

V gene TRBV20-1 combines with J gene TRBJ2-5; 9 bases are shared with TRBD2. In germline, CDR1 is DFQATT, CDR2 SNEGSKA (reference sequence). The CDR3 loop spans 15 amino acids. J gave up 4 bases and V 0 bases, and 6 bases lay outside the gene matches. As DNA, the CDR3 is TGCAGTGCTAGAGAAGCTAGCGGGATGTCAGAGACCCAGTACTTC. It translates to CSAREASGMSETQYF.

The rearrangement links TRBV14 to TRBJ1-1, with unresolved D. This CDR3 has 15 residues. From germline, CDR1 is SGHDN and CDR2 FVKESK. V was trimmed by 3 bases and J by 4 bases, leaving 15 bases between them. For the CDR3, the DNA is TGTGCCAGCAGCCATGCCCCGGGCGGGAGCACTGAAGCTTTCTTT. It yields the protein CASSHAPGGSTEAFF.

This clonotype was seen more than once but under ten times. The rearrangement links TRBV5-4 to TRBJ2-7; tentative D call: TRBD2 (5 bases). From germline, CDR1 is SGHNT and CDR2 YYREEE (reference sequence). V was trimmed by 4 bases and J by 2 bases, leaving 13 bases between them. This CDR3 is built from 14 residues. The CDR3 loop reads CASSPEAQTYEQYF. CDR3 DNA: TGTGCCAGCAGCCCGGAGGCGCAGACCTACGAGCAGTACTTC.

This sequence joins TRBV20-1 and TRBJ2-7; D might be TRBD2 (7 bases). The CDR3 is 13 residues long. V was clipped by 3 bases and J by 4 bases, with 13 bases between them. The germline V gene encodes CDR1 DFQATT and CDR2 SNEGSKA (reference sequence). CDR3 sequence: CSASRGALYEQYF. Here the CDR3 DNA reads TGCAGTGCTAGTCGGGGGGCGCTTTACGAGCAGTACTTC.

The J gene is TRBJ2-1, the V gene TRBV5-8; D is unresolved. The CDR3 runs to 14 residues. With 0 bases removed from V and 6 bases from J, the gap between germline ends came to 10 bases. CDR1 and CDR2 from the germline V gene are SGHTS and YDEGEE. The CDR3 bases are TGTGCCAGCAGCTTGGGCATTAGCCTCAATGAGCAGTTCTTC. Translating gives CASSLGISLNEQFF.

This clonotype came up a few times. The V and J genes are TRBV10-3 and TRBJ2-3; 11 bases are a match to TRBD2. The ends lost 3 bases at V and 5 bases at J; junction bases unmatched: 7. This CDR3 is built from 16 residues. CDR1 and CDR2 (germline): ENHRY, SYGVKD. The CDR3 sequence: CAISDLLAGARDTQYF. CDR3 nucleotide sequence: TGTGCCATCAGTGATCTACTAGCGGGGGCCCGAGATACGCAGTATTTT.

V gene TRBV11-1 combines with J gene TRBJ2-7; the D call may be TRBD1 or TRBD2 (6 bases each). Germline CDR1 reads SGHAT; CDR2 reads FQDESV (reference sequence). This CDR3 has 18 amino acids. V was shortened by 8 bases and J by 0 bases, with 26 bases between the two germline ends. The CDR3 spells CASPREAGHLTSSYEQYF. CDR3 coding DNA: TGTGCCAGCCCCCGAGAGGCGGGACACCTTACGTCCTCCTACGAGCAGTACTTC.

The chain joins TRBV6-2 or TRBV6-3 to TRBJ2-1; TRBD2 aligns across 11 bases. This CDR3 spans 15 amino acids. Germline values: CDR1 MNHEY, CDR2 SVGEGT. V shed 6 bases and J 4 bases; nucleotides not matched to a gene: 5. This CDR3 reads CASRYTSGSYNEQFF. The CDR3 DNA is TGTGCCAGCAGATATACTAGCGGGAGTTACAATGAGCAGTTCTTC.

The J gene is TRBJ1-3, the V gene TRBV18; a possible D gene is TRBD1 (6 bases). The CDR3 has 15 amino acids. V lost 6 bases and J 0 bases, leaving 12 bases between the germline ends. Germline V gene sequence: CDR1 KGHSH, CDR2 LQKENI. CDR3 in amino acids: CASSPGAYSGNTIYF. CDR3 nucleotides: TGTGCCAGCTCTCCAGGGGCGTACTCTGGAAACACCATATATTTT.

The chain joins TRBV7-2 to TRBJ2-7; 11 bases are shared with TRBD2. This CDR3 contains 17 residues. After removal of 5 bases from V and 2 bases from J, the junction contained 11 bases not matched to a gene. The V gene's germline CDR1 is SGHTA and CDR2 FQGNSA. The CDR3 DNA reads as TGTGCCAGCAGCCCCCGGCCTACTAGCGGGGGACCCTACGAGCAGTACTTC. Encoded protein: CASSPRPTSGGPYEQYF.

The table lists this clonotype with many counts. This chain connects TRBV12-3 or TRBV12-4 to TRBJ2-7, with D perhaps TRBD2 (5 bases). Trimming shortened V by 5 bases and J by 5 bases, and 13 bases separated the two germline ends. This CDR3 comprises 13 residues. The CDR3 protein is CASSTGSLNEQYF. CDR3 nucleotide sequence: TGTGCCAGCAGTACGGGGAGCCTTAACGAGCAGTACTTC.

This chain joins TRBV7-2 and TRBJ2-3, with 7 bases matching TRBD2. V shed 1 base, J shed 0 bases, and the junction held 10 bases outside the gene matches. This CDR3 is 18 amino acids long. The V gene's germline CDR1 is SGHTA and CDR2 FQGNSA. The CDR3 DNA is TGTGCCAGCAGCTTAGTCGCCACTAGCGTCCCTAGCACAGATACGCAGTATTTT. Amino acids: CASSLVATSVPSTDTQYF.

This chain connects TRBV6-6 to TRBJ1-2; D is possibly TRBD1 (5 bases). V lost 8 bases and J lost 7, with 17 bases in between. The CDR3 totals 13 residues. Germline assignment: CDR1 MNHNY and CDR2 SVGAGI (reference sequence). The CDR3: CASFARQGLGYTF. The CDR3 DNA reads as TGTGCCAGCTTCGCGCGTCAGGGCCTTGGCTACACCTTC.

In its sample, this clonotype was seen many times. This chain links TRBV28 with TRBJ2-3; unclear D gene. Germline lookup yields CDR1 MDHEN and CDR2 SYDVKM. With 5 bases removed from V and 2 bases from J, the gap between germline ends came to 5 bases. The CDR3 length is 12 residues. The CDR3 reads CASSLLTDTQYF. CDR3 sequence (DNA): TGTGCCAGCAGTCTCCTCACAGATACGCAGTATTTT.

The chain has TRBV24-1 and TRBJ2-1, with 7 bases aligning to TRBD2. CDR3 length: 15 residues. Per the germline V gene, CDR1 is KGHDR and CDR2 is SFDVKD. Losses at the gene ends were 3 bases for V and 4 bases for J; bases not matched to a gene: 5. CDR3 DNA: TGTGCCACCAGTGATCAAAGCGGGATGTACAATGAGCAGTTCTTC. The encoded protein is CATSDQSGMYNEQFF.